The entry below gives a single T cell receptor (beta chain) sequence along with its context. Its antigen is unknown. The data were obtained in a study of a mutant IDH1 vaccine in newly diagnosed glioma. TCRdb's copy holds only in-frame clones and misses some; the assay was immunoSEQ multiplex PCR. The data contain tens of thousands of clones, about four fifths of them singletons. The V end lost 4 bases, the J end lost 4 bases, and 16 bases lay between the germline ends. Germline loops: CDR1 GTSNPN, CDR2 SVGIG (reference sequence). The CDR3 loop spans 14 amino acids. Indicated time point: week 23, last vaccination. One vaccine dose held 300 ug of mutant IDH1 20-mer peptide and came with topical imiquimod.

Here the sequenced sample was PBMCs, taken from a glioma patient whose treatment included an IDH1 peptide vaccine. This receptor was taken from a man in his forties with glioma. This chain joins TRBV30 and TRBJ1-1; D is unresolved. The CDR3 nucleotides are TGTGCCTGGACTACTTGGTCGCTAGTCACTGAAGCTTTCTTT. Its protein is CAWTTWSLVTEAFF.